These 8 T cell receptor beta chains were all obtained from the same sample, sequenced in a study of B cell selection in AIRE deficiency. The regulatory T cell sort gate was CD4+CD25hiCD127low/negative. Profiling relied on immunoSEQ multiplex PCR, and the TCRdb table lists in-frame clones only, not all of them. The table records approximately 14,000 clones, 85% to 95% of them present only once. The material sequenced was Tregs sorted from PBMCs. Receptors were obtained from a human donor with AIRE deficiency.

The CDR3 coding sequence is TGTGCCAGCAGCTTAGTCTCAGGGGGCAGCGAGCAGTACTTC. As protein: CASSLVSGGSEQYF. The chain couples TRBV11-2 to TRBJ2-7; 8 nucleotides line up with TRBD1. Looked up from germline, CDR1 is SGHAT and CDR2 is FQNNGV. This CDR3 is 14 amino acids long. With V trimmed by 1 base and J by 6 bases, 5 bases remained unmatched.

J is TRBJ2-7 and V is TRBV6-1; 8 bases map to TRBD1. The CDR3 runs 15 residues. J lost 2 bases, V lost 6 bases, and 9 bases had no gene match. CDR1 is MNHNS and CDR2 is SASEGT in the germline V gene. This CDR3 is CASRPRGRGTYEQYF. In nucleotides, the CDR3 is TGTGCCAGCAGACCCAGGGGGCGCGGGACCTACGAGCAGTACTTC.

This rearrangement joins TRBV5-4 to TRBJ2-7; perhaps TRBD2 as D (6 bases). Trimming pared 0 bases from V and 3 bases from J, leaving 13 bases between. The germline gives CDR1 SGHNT, CDR2 YYREEE (reference sequence). The CDR3 is 15 amino acids. CDR3 amino acids: CASSLDWEEGYEQYF. Written as DNA, the CDR3 is TGTGCCAGCAGCTTGGATTGGGAGGAGGGCTACGAGCAGTACTTC.

The chain has TRBV28 and TRBJ2-5; D gene uncertain. V lost 4 bases, J lost 0 bases, and 6 bases lay in between. Germline V CDR1 and CDR2: MDHEN, SYDVKM. The length of the CDR3 is 13 residues. CDR3 protein: CASSSWYQETQYF. The DNA for the CDR3 is TGTGCCAGCAGTTCCTGGTACCAAGAGACCCAGTACTTC.

V and J are TRBV4-3 and TRBJ2-3; D is unresolved. The CDR3 is made up of 15 amino acids. Germline V lookup: CDR1 LGHNA, CDR2 YSLEER. Trimming removed 4 bases from V and 3 bases from J, with 14 bases in between. CDR3 in amino acids: CASSPTERLTDTQYF. The CDR3 nucleotides are TGCGCCAGCAGCCCCACGGAGCGCCTAACAGATACGCAGTATTTT.

This chain joins TRBV11-2 and TRBJ2-5; no firm D call. Germline V lookup: CDR1 SGHAT, CDR2 FQNNGV. The V and J ends lost 9 bases and 2 bases respectively, with 16 bases between them. This CDR3 has 14 residues. The CDR3 DNA is TGTGCCAGTCGATTTTACGGCCAACAAGAGACCCAGTACTTC. Its protein is CASRFYGQQETQYF.

This chain uses TRBV6-6 with TRBJ1-1; D is ambiguous. V was cut by 6 bases and J by 4 bases, with 18 bases left in between. This CDR3 region has 15 residues. CDR1 and CDR2 (germline): MNHNY, SVGAGI (reference sequence). The CDR3 is CASSKPAYRGTEAFF. CDR3 coding DNA: TGTGCCAGCAGCAAGCCCGCCTACAGAGGCACTGAAGCTTTCTTT.

V usage is TRBV6-1 and J usage is TRBJ2-7, with TRBD1 matching over 9 bases. The CDR3 is 15 amino acids. CDR1 is MNHNS, CDR2 SASEGT, per germline. The ends lost 4 bases at V and 4 bases at J; junction bases unmatched: 8. The CDR3 protein is CASSGYWTGVYEQYF. CDR3 DNA: TGTGCCAGCAGTGGATACTGGACAGGGGTGTACGAGCAGTACTTC.